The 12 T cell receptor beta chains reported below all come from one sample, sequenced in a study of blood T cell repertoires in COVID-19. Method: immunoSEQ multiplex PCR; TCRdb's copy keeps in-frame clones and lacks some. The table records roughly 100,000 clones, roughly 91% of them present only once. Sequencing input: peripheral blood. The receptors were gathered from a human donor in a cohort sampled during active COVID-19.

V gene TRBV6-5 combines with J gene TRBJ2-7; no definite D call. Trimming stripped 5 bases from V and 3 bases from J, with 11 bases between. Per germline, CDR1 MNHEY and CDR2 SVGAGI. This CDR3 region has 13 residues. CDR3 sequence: CASSTTENYEQYF. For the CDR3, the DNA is TGTGCCAGCAGTACTACGGAAAACTACGAGCAGTACTTC.

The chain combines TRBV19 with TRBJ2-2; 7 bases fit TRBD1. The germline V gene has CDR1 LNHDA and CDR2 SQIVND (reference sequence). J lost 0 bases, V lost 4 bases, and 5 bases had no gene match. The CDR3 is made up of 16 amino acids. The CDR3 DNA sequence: TGTGCCAGTAGTAGGATCGGGACAGCGAACACCGGGGAGCTGTTTTTT. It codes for CASSRIGTANTGELFF. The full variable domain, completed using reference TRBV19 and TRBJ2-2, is DGGITQSPKYLFRKEGQNVTLSCEQNLNHDAMYWYRQDPGQGLRLIYYSQIVNDFQKGDIAEGYSVSREKKESFPLTVTSAQKNPTAFYLCASSRIGTANTGELFFGEGSRLTVL.

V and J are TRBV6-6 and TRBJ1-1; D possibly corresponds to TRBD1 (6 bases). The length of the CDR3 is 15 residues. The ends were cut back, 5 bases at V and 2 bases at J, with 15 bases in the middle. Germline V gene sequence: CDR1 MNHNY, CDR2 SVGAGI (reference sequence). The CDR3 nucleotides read TGTGCCAGCAGTCGATCGACAGGACACAACACTGAAGCTTTCTTT. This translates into CASSRSTGHNTEAFF.

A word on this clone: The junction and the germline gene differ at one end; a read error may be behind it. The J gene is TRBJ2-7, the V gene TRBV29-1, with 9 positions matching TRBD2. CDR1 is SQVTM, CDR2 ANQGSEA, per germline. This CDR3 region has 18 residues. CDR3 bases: TGCAGCGTTGAAAAACCTATTCTACGACTAGCGGACCCCTACGGGCAGTACTTC. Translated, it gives CSVEKPILRLADPYGQYF.

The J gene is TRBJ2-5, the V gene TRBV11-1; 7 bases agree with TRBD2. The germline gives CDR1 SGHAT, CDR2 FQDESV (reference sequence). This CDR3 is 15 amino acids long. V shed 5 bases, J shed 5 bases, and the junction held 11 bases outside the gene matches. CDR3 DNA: TGTGCCAGCAGCCGTTTAGCTAGCGGTGAGGAGACCCAGTACTTC. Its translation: CASSRLASGEETQYF.

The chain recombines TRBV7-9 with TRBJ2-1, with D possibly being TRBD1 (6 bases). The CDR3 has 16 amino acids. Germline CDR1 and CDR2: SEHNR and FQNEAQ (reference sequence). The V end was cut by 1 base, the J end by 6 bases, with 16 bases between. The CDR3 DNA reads TGTGCCAGCAGCTTAGAGGTGGGGGCCCTGGGCAATGAGCAGTTCTTC. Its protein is CASSLEVGALGNEQFF.

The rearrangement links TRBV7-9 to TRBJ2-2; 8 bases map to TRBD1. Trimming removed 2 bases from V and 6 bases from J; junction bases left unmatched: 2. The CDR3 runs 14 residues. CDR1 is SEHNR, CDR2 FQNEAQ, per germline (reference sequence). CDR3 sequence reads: CASSLQTGAGELFF. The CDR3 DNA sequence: TGTGCCAGCAGCTTACAGACAGGGGCCGGGGAGCTGTTTTTT. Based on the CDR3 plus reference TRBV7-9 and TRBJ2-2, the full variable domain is DTGVSQNPRHKITKRGQNVTFRCDPISEHNRLYWYRQTLGQGPEFLTYFQNEAQLEKSRLLSDRFSAERPKGSFSTLEIQRTEQGDSAMYLCASSLQTGAGELFFGEGSRLTVL.

In DNA form, the CDR3 reads TGTGCCTGGAGTATTCTCTCTGGGGCCAACGTCCTGACTTTC. Its protein is CAWSILSGANVLTF. The chain uses TRBV30 and TRBJ2-6, with D hard to call. The CDR3 is 14 amino acids. Trimming removed 2 bases from V and 0 bases from J, with 5 bases in between. Germline CDR1 reads GTSNPN; CDR2 reads SVGIG (reference sequence). Together with reference TRBV30 and TRBJ2-6, the CDR3 gives the full variable domain: SQTIHQWPATLVQPVGSPLSLECTVEGTSNPNLYWYRQAAGRGLQLLFYSVGIGQISSEVPQNLSASRPQDRQFILSSKKLLLSDSGFYLCAWSILSGANVLTFGAGSRLTVL.

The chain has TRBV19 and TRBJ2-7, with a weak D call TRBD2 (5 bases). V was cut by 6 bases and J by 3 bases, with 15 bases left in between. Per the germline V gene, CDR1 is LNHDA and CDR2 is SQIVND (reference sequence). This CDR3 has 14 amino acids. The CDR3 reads CASRGVDQGYEQYF. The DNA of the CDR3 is TGTGCCAGTAGGGGAGTGGACCAAGGCTACGAGCAGTACTTC.

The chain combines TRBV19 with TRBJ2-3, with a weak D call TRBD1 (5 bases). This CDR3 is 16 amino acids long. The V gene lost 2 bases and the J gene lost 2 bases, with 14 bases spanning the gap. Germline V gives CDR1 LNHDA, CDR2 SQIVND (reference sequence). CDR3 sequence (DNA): TGTGCCAGTAGTATACAGGGCAGGTTCTCCACAGATACGCAGTATTTT. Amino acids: CASSIQGRFSTDTQYF.

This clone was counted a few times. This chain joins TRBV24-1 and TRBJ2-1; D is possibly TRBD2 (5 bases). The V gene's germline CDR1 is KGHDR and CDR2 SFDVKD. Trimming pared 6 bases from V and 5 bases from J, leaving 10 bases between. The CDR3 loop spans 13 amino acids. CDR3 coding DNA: TGTGCCACCAGTCGAGGGAATAACAATGAGCAGTTCTTC. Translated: CATSRGNNNEQFF.

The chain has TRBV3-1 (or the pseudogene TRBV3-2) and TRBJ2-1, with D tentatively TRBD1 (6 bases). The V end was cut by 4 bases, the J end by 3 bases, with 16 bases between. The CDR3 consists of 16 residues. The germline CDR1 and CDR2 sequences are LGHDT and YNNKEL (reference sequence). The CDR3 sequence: CASSPLSGAYYNEQFF. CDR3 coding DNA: TGTGCCAGCAGCCCCCTGTCAGGGGCCTACTACAATGAGCAGTTCTTC.